The clone carrying this T cell receptor beta chain has only a few counts. Its cognate antigen is unknown. This entry comes from a study of vaccination and CD4 T cells after COVID-19. V shed 5 bases, J shed 5 bases, and the junction held 6 bases outside the gene matches. CDR1 is SGHRS and CDR2 is YFSETQ in the germline V gene. The length of the CDR3 is 14 residues. Regarding treatment: approximately 9-day PBMC culture with coronavirus spike peptide pools or control peptides (ViraFEST assay). Some 2 million PBMCs were grown per well alongside roughly 9.1 IU/ml IL-2 and 9.5 to 10 ug/ml peptide pools. Sequencing of the DNA from cultured CD4+ T cells was carried out with the Oncomine TCR Beta short-read assay. Genomic DNA was isolated from cultured CD4+ T cells. A single record per CDR3 protein comes from TCRdb applying MiXCR to the PCR reads. The sample includes about 7,600 distinct CDR3 sequences, 20% to 25% of them seen just once.

Here the sequenced sample was CD4+ T cells from blood, cultured in vitro, taken after SARS-CoV-2 vaccination. The clonotype was recovered from a human donor who had recovered from COVID-19. V is TRBV5-1 and J is TRBJ2-5; 10 nucleotides match TRBD2. The CDR3 DNA sequence: TGCGCCAGCAGTAGCGGGAGGCCCAGGGAGACCCAGTACTTC. The encoded protein is CASSSGRPRETQYF.